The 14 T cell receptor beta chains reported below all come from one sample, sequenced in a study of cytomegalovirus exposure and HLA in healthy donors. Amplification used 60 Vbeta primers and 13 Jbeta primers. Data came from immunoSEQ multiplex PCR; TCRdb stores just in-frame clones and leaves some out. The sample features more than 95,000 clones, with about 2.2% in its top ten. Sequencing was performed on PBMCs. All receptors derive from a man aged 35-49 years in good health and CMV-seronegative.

The CDR3 reads CAWIAQGYEQYF. In nucleotides, the CDR3 is TGTGCCTGGATAGCACAGGGCTACGAGCAGTACTTC. The V and J genes are TRBV30 and TRBJ2-7; perhaps TRBD1 as D (6 bases). Germline V gives CDR1 GTSNPN, CDR2 SVGIG (reference sequence). This CDR3 is 12 amino acids long. V was clipped by 4 bases and J by 3 bases, with 10 bases between them.

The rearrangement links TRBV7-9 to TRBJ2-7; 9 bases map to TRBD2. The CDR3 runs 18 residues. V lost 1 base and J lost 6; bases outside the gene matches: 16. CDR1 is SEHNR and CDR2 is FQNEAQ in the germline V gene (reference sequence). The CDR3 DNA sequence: TGTGCCAGCAGCTTAGGTCGGACGGTATCGCGGGGGGGATCCGAGCAGTACTTC. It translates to CASSLGRTVSRGGSEQYF. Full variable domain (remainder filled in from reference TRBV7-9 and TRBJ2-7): DTGVSQNPRHKITKRGQNVTFRCDPISEHNRLYWYRQTLGQGPEFLTYFQNEAQLEKSRLLSDRFSAERPKGSFSTLEIQRTEQGDSAMYLCASSLGRTVSRGGSEQYFGPGTRLTVT.

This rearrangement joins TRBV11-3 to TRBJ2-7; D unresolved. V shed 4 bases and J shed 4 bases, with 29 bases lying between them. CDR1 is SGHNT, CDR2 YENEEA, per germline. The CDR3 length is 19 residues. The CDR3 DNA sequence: TGTGCCAGCAGCTCTAGAGGAGCAGTCGGCCCTCCGTATCATTACGAGCAGTACTTC. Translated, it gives CASSSRGAVGPPYHYEQYF.

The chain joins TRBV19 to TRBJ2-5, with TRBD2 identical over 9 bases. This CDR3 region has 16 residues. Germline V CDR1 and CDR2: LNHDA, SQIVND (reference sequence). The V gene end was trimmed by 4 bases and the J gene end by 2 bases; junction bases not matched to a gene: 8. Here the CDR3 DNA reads TGTGCCAGTAGTAGGACCGGGACTAGCAGACAAGAGACCCAGTACTTC. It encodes CASSRTGTSRQETQYF.

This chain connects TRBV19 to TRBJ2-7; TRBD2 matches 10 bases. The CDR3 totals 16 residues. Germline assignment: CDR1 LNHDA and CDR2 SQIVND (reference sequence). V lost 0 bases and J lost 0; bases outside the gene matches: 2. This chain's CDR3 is CASSIESGRASYEQYF. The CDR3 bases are TGTGCCAGTAGTATAGAAAGCGGGAGGGCCTCCTACGAGCAGTACTTC.

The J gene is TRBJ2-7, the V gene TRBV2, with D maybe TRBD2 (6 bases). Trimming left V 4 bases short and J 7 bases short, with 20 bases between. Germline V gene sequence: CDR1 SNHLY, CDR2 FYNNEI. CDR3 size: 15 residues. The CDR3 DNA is TGTGCCAGCAGTGTTAGTAGCGGCCCTTTAGGGGAGCAGTACTTC. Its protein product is CASSVSSGPLGEQYF.

CDR3 loop: CASSLGLRDNEQFF. CDR3 DNA: TGTGCCAGCAGCTTAGGTCTCAGGGACAATGAGCAGTTCTTC. This rearrangement joins TRBV13 to TRBJ2-1; possibly TRBD1 for D (5 bases). CDR1 is PRHDT, CDR2 FYEKMQ, per germline (reference sequence). The CDR3 runs 14 residues. V shed 0 bases and J shed 5 bases, with 8 bases lying between them.

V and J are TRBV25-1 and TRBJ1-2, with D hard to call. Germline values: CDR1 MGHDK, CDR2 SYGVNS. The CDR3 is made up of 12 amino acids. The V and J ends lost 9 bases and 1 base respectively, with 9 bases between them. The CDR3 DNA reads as TGTGCCAGTTCACCAGATAACTATGGCTACACCTTC. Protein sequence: CASSPDNYGYTF.

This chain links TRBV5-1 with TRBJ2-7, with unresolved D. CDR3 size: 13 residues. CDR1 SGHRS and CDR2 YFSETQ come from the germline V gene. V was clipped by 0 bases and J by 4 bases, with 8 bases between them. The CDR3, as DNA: TGCGCCAGCAGCTTGGGTCGTCAGTACGAGCAGTACTTC. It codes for CASSLGRQYEQYF.

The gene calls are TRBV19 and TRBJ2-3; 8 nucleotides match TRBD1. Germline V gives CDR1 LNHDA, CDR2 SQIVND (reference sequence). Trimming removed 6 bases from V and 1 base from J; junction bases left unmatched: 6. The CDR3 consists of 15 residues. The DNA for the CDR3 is TGTGCCAGTAGGCCCAGGGGGCGCGGCACAGATACGCAGTATTTT. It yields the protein CASRPRGRGTDTQYF.

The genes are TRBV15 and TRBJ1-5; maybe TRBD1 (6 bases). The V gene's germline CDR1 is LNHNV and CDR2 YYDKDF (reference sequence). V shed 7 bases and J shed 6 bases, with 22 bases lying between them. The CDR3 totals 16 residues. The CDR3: CATTSQLGRGGQPQHF. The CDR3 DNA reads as TGTGCCACCACCTCACAGTTGGGTAGAGGGGGTCAGCCCCAGCATTTT. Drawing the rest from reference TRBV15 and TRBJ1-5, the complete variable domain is DAMVIQNPRYQVTQFGKPVTLSCSQTLNHNVMYWYQQKSSQAPKLLFHYYDKDFNNEADTPDNFQSRRPNTSFCFLDIRSPGLGDTAMYLCATTSQLGRGGQPQHFGDGTRLSIL.

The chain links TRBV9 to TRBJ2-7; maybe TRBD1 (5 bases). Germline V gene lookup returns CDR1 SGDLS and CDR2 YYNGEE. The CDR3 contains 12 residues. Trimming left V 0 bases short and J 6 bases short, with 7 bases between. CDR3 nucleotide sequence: TGTGCCAGCAGCGTAGAGGGGTCCGAGCAGTACTTC. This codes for CASSVEGSEQYF.

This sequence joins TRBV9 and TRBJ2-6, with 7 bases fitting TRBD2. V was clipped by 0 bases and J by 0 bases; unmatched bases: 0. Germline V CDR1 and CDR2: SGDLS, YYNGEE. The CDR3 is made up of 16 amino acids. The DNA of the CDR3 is TGTGCCAGCAGCGTAGTAGCGGGCTCTGGGGCCAACGTCCTGACTTTC. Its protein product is CASSVVAGSGANVLTF.

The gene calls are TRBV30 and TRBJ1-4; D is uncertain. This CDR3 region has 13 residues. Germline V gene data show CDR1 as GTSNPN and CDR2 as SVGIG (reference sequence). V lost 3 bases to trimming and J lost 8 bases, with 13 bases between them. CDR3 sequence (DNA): TGTGCCTGGAGCCGGGATTCAAGGGAAAAACTGTTTTTT. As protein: CAWSRDSREKLFF.